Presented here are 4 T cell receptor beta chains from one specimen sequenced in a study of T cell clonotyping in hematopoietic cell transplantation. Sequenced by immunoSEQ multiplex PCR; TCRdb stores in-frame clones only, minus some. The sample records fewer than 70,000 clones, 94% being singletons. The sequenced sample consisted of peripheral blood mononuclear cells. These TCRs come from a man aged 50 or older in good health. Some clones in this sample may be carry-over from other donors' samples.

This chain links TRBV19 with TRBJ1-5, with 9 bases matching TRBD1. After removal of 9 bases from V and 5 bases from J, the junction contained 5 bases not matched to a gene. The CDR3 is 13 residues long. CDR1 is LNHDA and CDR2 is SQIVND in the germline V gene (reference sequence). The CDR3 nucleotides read TGTGCCAGGCCGGGACAGGGTGATCAGCCCCAGCATTTT. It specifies CARPGQGDQPQHF.

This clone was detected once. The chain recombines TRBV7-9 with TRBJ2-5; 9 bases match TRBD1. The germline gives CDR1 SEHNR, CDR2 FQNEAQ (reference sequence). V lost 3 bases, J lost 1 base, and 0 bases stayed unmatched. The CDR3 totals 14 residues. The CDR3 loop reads CASSLTGGQETQYF. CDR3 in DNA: TGTGCCAGCAGCTTGACAGGGGGCCAAGAGACCCAGTACTTC. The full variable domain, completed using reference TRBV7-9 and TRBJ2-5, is DTGVSQNPRHKITKRGQNVTFRCDPISEHNRLYWYRQTLGQGPEFLTYFQNEAQLEKSRLLSDRFSAERPKGSFSTLEIQRTEQGDSAMYLCASSLTGGQETQYFGPGTRLLVL.

CDR3 DNA: TGTGCCACGGGGGTCCGGGACAGGGTTAACTATGGCTACACCTTC. Translation: CATGVRDRVNYGYTF. This chain connects TRBV2 to TRBJ1-2; the match to TRBD1 covers 9 bases. This CDR3 has 15 amino acids. V lost 10 bases to trimming and J lost 1 base; unmatched junction nucleotides: 10. Germline values: CDR1 SNHLY, CDR2 FYNNEI.

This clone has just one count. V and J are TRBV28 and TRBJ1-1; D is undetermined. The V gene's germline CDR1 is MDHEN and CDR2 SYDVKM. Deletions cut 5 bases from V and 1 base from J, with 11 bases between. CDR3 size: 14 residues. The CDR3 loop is CASSPSPRNTEAFF. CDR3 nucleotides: TGTGCCAGCAGTCCGTCGCCCAGGAACACTGAAGCTTTCTTT.